The text below deals with one T cell receptor (beta chain). The table lists this clonotype with a few counts. This clone's antigen is unknown. One base away there is no much larger clone; base qualities are not given. Libraries were built with RT-PCR. TCRdb shows the sequencer as NextSeq 550. In-frame beta chains were kept once TCRdb had trimmed the public reads at Q25 with fastp and called clones with MiXCR. One record per CDR3 amino acid sequence lists the most common genes and DNA. This sample comprises approximately 150,000 distinct CDR3 sequences, 30% of them detected only once. The top ten clonotypes cover roughly 3.2% of the sample. The data derive from a study of patients and donors after allogeneic stem cell transplantation (dated by TCRdb to 2018 to 2021). CDR1 and CDR2, per the germline V gene, are MNHNS and SASEGT. Inclusive of the bounding cysteine and phenylalanine, the CDR3 is 12 residues long. Of all the DNA, just the CDR3 is kept, 36 bases in frame from base 1. V is trimmed back by 6 bases and J by 5 bases, and the junction contains 3 bases that no gene match accounts for.

Recombination linked TRBV6-1 to TRBJ2-5; the junction holds 7 bases that match TRBD2. Sequences were obtained from blood, either unsorted or a sorted T cell fraction (not recorded which). This clonotype was obtained from a human donor who was either an allogeneic HSCT recipient or a stem cell or donor lymphocyte infusion donor (not recorded which). It is not recorded whose cells these are; they may come from a transplant donor. The CDR3 protein: CASRGTTETQYF. In nucleotides, the sequence is TGTGCCAGCAGGGGGACTACGGAGACCCAGTACTTC.